This T cell receptor (beta chain) was recorded in a study of T cells in Graves' hyperthyroidism and ophthalmopathy (dated by TCRdb to the late 2010s). Notes on the research overall: Peripheral blood samples were taken at the time of initial diagnosis, prior to any treatment. A discovery cohort of fewer than 110 patients, about 40 with Graves' ophthalmopathy and more than 55 with stable Graves' hyperthyroidism, was used to find distinguishing TCR V-J signatures. An independent validation cohort of under 20 hyperthyroidism patients and 17 patients who later progressed to ophthalmopathy tested prospective prediction of ophthalmopathy. The 75 to 100 discovery patients were randomly split 7:3 into training and test sets. In addition, the study compared T-cell repertoires in thyroid tissue and in blood from roughly 6 Graves' hyperthyroidism patients. After blood sampling, hyperthyroidism patients were treated with methimazole at a starting dose of 30 mg daily, and ophthalmopathy patients were treated with high-dose intravenous methylprednisolone. TCR Vbeta CDR3 sequencing of some 140 peripheral blood samples (over 40 ophthalmopathy, roughly 74 hyperthyroidism and around 17 progressor patients) is reported in the paper. Overall study outcomes, separate from this receptor: Most expanded thyroid clonotypes (frequency above 0.001) were also detected in blood, a finding suggesting that blood repertoires may reflect thyroid immune responses. No statistical method was used to fix the sample size in advance, and group allocation was not hidden from the investigators. A 13 V-J signature model separated ophthalmopathy from stable hyperthyroidism, with over 85% sensitivity and 81.08% specificity in cross-validation and 80%/75% in testing. During validation, the model predicted progression to ophthalmopathy a median of about 6.3 months ahead of onset, with around 71% sensitivity and 72% to 85% specificity.

The TCR beta CDR3 regions were amplified from RNA transcripts. The TCR CDR3 was subjected to a first round of RT-PCR using the HTBI primer set and the Qiagen OneStep RT-PCR kit. The libraries were constructed in a second round of multiplex PCR and then size-selected and purified. Paired-end sequencing of the libraries was performed with 100 bp reads on an Illumina HiSeq2000. In the paper's pipeline: Raw data were processed with SOAPnuke, discarding reads with adapters, uncalled bases, mean Phred below 15, or no exact constant-primer or identifier match. High-quality paired reads were merged with COPE v1.2.5, and unique nucleotide sequences were defined as clonotypes. MiTCR v1.1 was used to align clonotypes to the IMGT TRBV, TRBD and TRBJ reference segments. The analysis was restricted to V-J combinations with a frequency above 0.0001, which together covered about 99% of the repertoires. The TCS score was defined as the ratio of F50 (clonal expansion) to E x V (chaos), calculated using BLOSUM62-based TCRdist between CDR3 peptides within each V-J. Welch's t-statistics and random forest reduced around 510 V-J features to 10 to 15, which were used in a naive Bayes classifier (R e1071). TCRdb trimmed public reads at Q25 via fastp, called clones via MiXCR and kept in-frame beta chains. Entries that share a CDR3 protein sequence are merged under the most common genes and DNA. None of the V and J calls come from the authors' own analysis; TCRdb made them. The sample profile shows 400,000 to 450,000 distinct CDR3 sequences; over 12% of them were found once. Jointly, the top ten make up under 15% of the sample.

Ophthalmopathy patients had moderately to severely active disease, Clinical Activity Score of at least 3, NOSPECS grade of at least 4, and duration under 3 months. Any patient with an uncontrolled infection, another autoimmune disease, pregnancy or lactation was excluded. Diagnoses were established on the basis of clinical symptoms, serum thyroxine and TRAb, thyroid ultrasound, and orbital computed tomography. Ficoll-Paque density gradient centrifugation was used to isolate PBMCs from about 10 ml of fresh peripheral blood. Trizol reagent was used to extract total RNA, and RNA quality was then checked on an Agilent 2100 Bioanalyzer. This clonotype has ten or more counts. Its antigen specificity is not known. It has no much larger one-base neighbor in the sample; base qualities were not kept. V and J are truncated by 1 base and 5 bases respectively, leaving an intervening sequence of 12 bases. Reading from cysteine to phenylalanine, the CDR3 counts 14 amino acids. Of all the DNA, just the CDR3 is kept, 42 bases in frame from base 1. The germline V gene yields SGHAT for CDR1 and FQNNGV for CDR2.

The TCR originated in a man younger than 30 with Graves' ophthalmopathy. Sequencing used blood. This chain is built from TRBV11-2 and TRBJ2-7; the D gene is perhaps TRBD2, from 5 matching bases. The CDR3: CASSLVRGHHEQYF. In nucleotide form, the sequence is TGTGCCAGCAGCTTAGTGAGAGGGCACCACGAGCAGTACTTC.